A selection of T cell receptor beta chains follows, all from one sample in a study of blood T cells in healthy people across ages. TCRdb analysed the 5' RACE reads with MiXCR anew, one entry per CDR3 protein. The data contain 1,500,000 or so distinct CDR3 sequences, approximately 43% of them singletons. The specimen sequenced was blood. These receptors originate from a woman aged 18-30 years in good health. CDR3s include the opening cysteine and the closing phenylalanine or tryptophan. D genes are given only for firm matches. Clone sizes are given selectively: once, few, many, or a class where the clone is expanded.

CDR3 DNA	CDR3 protein	V gene	J gene	D gene	clone size
TGTGCCACCAGCAGAATTGGGACAGGGGCAGTCGAGCAGTACTTC	CATSRIGTGAVEQYF	TRBV15	TRBJ2-7	TRBD1	NA
TGTGCCAGCAGCCACGGGGACTACAATGAGCAGTACTTC	CASSHGDYNEQYF	TRBV3-1	TRBJ2-7	TRBD2	NA
TGTGCCAGCAAAACCGACGTTTACAATGAGCAGTTCTTC	CASKTDVYNEQFF	TRBV6-6	TRBJ2-1	NA	NA
TGTGCCAGCAGTTTCGGGGTACAGGCTACCTCCTACAATGAGCAGTTCTTC	CASSFGVQATSYNEQFF	TRBV6-2/TRBV6-3	TRBJ2-1	NA	NA
TGCAGTGCACAACCGGACACAAACACTGAAGCTTTCTTT	CSAQPDTNTEAFF	TRBV20-1	TRBJ1-1	NA	NA
TGTGCCAGCAGTATCCGGGACAAGGAAGATTCACCCCTCCACTTT	CASSIRDKEDSPLHF	TRBV12-3/TRBV12-4	TRBJ1-6	NA	NA
TGTGCCAGCATGGGGCTAGCGGGAGGGACCTACAATGAGCAGTACTTC	CASMGLAGGTYNEQYF	TRBV6-2/TRBV6-3	TRBJ2-7	TRBD2	few
TGTGCCGCCTCCAGCGGGGACAGGGAGAACAATGAGCAGTTCTTC	CAASSGDRENNEQFF	TRBV24-1	TRBJ2-1	TRBD1	NA
TGCAGTGCTAGAAAGTCAGAGAACTATGGCTACACCTTC	CSARKSENYGYTF	TRBV20-1	TRBJ1-2	NA	NA
TGTGCCAGCACCCCCCGAGGGCTAGCGGGAGTAGGGGGGGCCTCCTACAATGAGCAGTTCTTC	CASTPRGLAGVGGASYNEQFF	TRBV28	TRBJ2-1	TRBD2	NA
TGTGCCAGCAGCTCCGAGGGGACAGGGTTGGGTCAGCCCCAGCATTTT	CASSSEGTGLGQPQHF	TRBV7-2	TRBJ1-5	TRBD1	NA
TGCGCCAGCAGCTTGGGGCACAGGGTTGATACGCAGTATTTT	CASSLGHRVDTQYF	TRBV5-1	TRBJ2-3	NA	NA
TGTGCCAGCAGCCGTGGGTGGGGCGCGGGAGATACGCAGTATTTT	CASSRGWGAGDTQYF	TRBV11-2	TRBJ2-3	NA	few
TGTGCCAGCAGTCAAAGACTAGCCACCGGGGAGCTGTTTTTT	CASSQRLATGELFF	TRBV28	TRBJ2-2	TRBD2	NA
TGTGCCAGCAGTTACTCCACCGGGACAGGGAGTTATGGCTACACCTTC	CASSYSTGTGSYGYTF	TRBV6-2/TRBV6-3	TRBJ1-2	TRBD1	NA
TGTGCCAGCAGTCCAAATAGGTGGGGACAGTACAATGAGCAGTTCTTC	CASSPNRWGQYNEQFF	TRBV28	TRBJ2-1	TRBD1	NA
TGTGCCAGCAGACCGGGACTAGGCAATGAGCAGTTCTTC	CASRPGLGNEQFF	TRBV6-6	TRBJ2-1	TRBD2	NA
TGCGCCTGGAGCGGAACCCACGAGCAGTACTTC	CAWSGTHEQYF	TRBV30	TRBJ2-7	NA	NA
TGTGCCAGCAGTACAGAACCGGGACAGGGGACTTCACCCCTCCACTTT	CASSTEPGQGTSPLHF	TRBV6-2/TRBV6-3	TRBJ1-6	TRBD1	few
TGTGCCAGCAGCTTAGCGCGAAGCTATAGCAATCAGCCCCAGCATTTT	CASSLARSYSNQPQHF	TRBV7-9	TRBJ1-5	NA	NA
TGCGCCAGCAGCTTCACCGGGACAGGGAAGGGCAATGAGCAGTTCTTC	CASSFTGTGKGNEQFF	TRBV5-1	TRBJ2-1	TRBD1	few
TGTGCCAGCCAGGGGCAGGGACTCTACGAGCAGTACTTC	CASQGQGLYEQYF	TRBV12-3/TRBV12-4	TRBJ2-7	NA	few
TGTGCCAGCGAAGCGGGGGTTTACAATGAGCAGTTCTTC	CASEAGVYNEQFF	TRBV27	TRBJ2-1	TRBD2	NA
TGTGCCAGCAGTTACTCGAGGGACAGGGGGGAATACGAGCAGTACTTC	CASSYSRDRGEYEQYF	TRBV6-5	TRBJ2-7	TRBD1	few
TGTGCCAGCAGCTTGCTTGAAACCGAGACCCAGTACTTC	CASSLLETETQYF	TRBV5-6	TRBJ2-5	NA	few
TGTGCCAGCTCGCCACCGGGGACACTCGATGAGCAGTTCTTC	CASSPPGTLDEQFF	TRBV18	TRBJ2-1	NA	NA
TGTGCCAGCAGCCTCTCTAATTCACCCCTCCACTTT	CASSLSNSPLHF	TRBV12-3/TRBV12-4	TRBJ1-6	NA	many
TGTGCCAGCAGCCCGACCTCAGCCTACGAGCAGTACTTC	CASSPTSAYEQYF	TRBV7-6	TRBJ2-7	NA	NA